This TCR beta chain was recovered during a study of Ad26.COV2.S vaccination and SARS-CoV-2 variants. The CDR3 extends over 16 amino acids. The junction had 7 bases not matched to a gene; V was cut back by 4 bases and J by 1 base. The germline V gene has CDR1 PRHDT and CDR2 FYEKMQ (reference sequence). The assay was immunoSEQ multiplex PCR, and TCRdb's table has in-frame clones only and misses some. The data hold a few hundred thousand clones, with 83% observed a single time. The treatment: roughly 18 received Ad26.COV2.S at low or high dose, single or two shots; roughly five received placebo; per-sample allocation not given. The samples date from day 63 after the first vaccine or placebo injection.

The chain employs TRBV13 and TRBJ1-1; 9 bases are a match to TRBD1. This clonotype was sampled from a person aged 18-60 years who received the Ad26.COV2.S COVID-19 vaccine or a placebo. The material sequenced was peripheral blood, taken in a trial of Ad26.COV2.S vaccine versus placebo. CDR3 sequence (DNA): TGTGCCAGCAGCTCGGGACAGGGCAGGAGGAACACTGAAGCTTTCTTT. Its translation: CASSSGQGRRNTEAFF.